Presented here are 9 T cell receptor beta chains from one specimen sequenced in a study of CD8 T cells in Susac syndrome. With random hexamers, reverse transcription was performed on roughly 0.5 to 1 ug of RNA. TCRdb reprocessed the immunoSEQ multiplex PCR reads via MiXCR and lists one record per CDR3 protein. Among a few hundred thousand distinct CDR3 sequences listed, 95% were seen once. Source material: CD4+ T cells from PBMCs. The receptors here all came from a human donor with multiple sclerosis.

The chain employs TRBV2 and TRBJ2-7; D perhaps matches TRBD1 (5 bases). V lost 7 bases and J lost 1, with 14 bases in between. CDR1 is SNHLY, CDR2 FYNNEI, per germline. The CDR3 has 14 amino acids. The CDR3 bases are TGTGCCAGCATGGACATCGGCCTATCCTACGAGCAGTACTTC. This translates into CASMDIGLSYEQYF.

The genes are TRBV29-1 and TRBJ1-1, with D perhaps TRBD1 (5 bases). Germline CDR1 reads SQVTM; CDR2 reads ANQGSEA. The CDR3 consists of 13 residues. Between the trimmed V and J ends, which lost 4 bases and 1 base, there was a span of 10 bases. The CDR3 DNA reads as TGCAGCGTTGTTCAGGGAGGGAACACTGAAGCTTTCTTT. Encoded protein: CSVVQGGNTEAFF.

The V and J genes are TRBV29-1 and TRBJ2-7; D tentatively reads TRBD1 or TRBD2 (5 bases each). The CDR3 runs 12 residues. Trimming cost V 6 bases and J 5 bases, with 14 bases left between them. Germline V lookup: CDR1 SQVTM, CDR2 ANQGSEA. As DNA, the CDR3 is TGCAGCGTCCATGGGGACCGAAACGAGCAGTACTTC. Encoded protein: CSVHGDRNEQYF.

The chain combines TRBV7-2 with TRBJ1-6, with 9 bases matching TRBD1. This CDR3 is 13 amino acids long. With 8 bases clipped from V and 9 bases from J, the junction kept 5 bases outside the gene matches. Germline CDR1 SGHTA, CDR2 FQGNSA. The CDR3 region is CASRRQGGSPLHF. CDR3 nucleotide sequence: TGTGCCAGCCGACGACAGGGGGGTTCACCCCTCCACTTT.

The CDR3 DNA reads as TGCGCCAGCAGCCACTATGACAGGGCCTACGAGCAGTACTTC. Translated, it gives CASSHYDRAYEQYF. The V call is TRBV5-1, the J call TRBJ2-7; TRBD1 aligns across 7 bases. Looked up from germline, CDR1 is SGHRS and CDR2 is YFSETQ. CDR3 length: 14 residues. V dropped 4 bases and J dropped 2; count of bases not matched to a gene: 6. The entire variable domain, with the rest obtained from reference TRBV5-1 and TRBJ2-7, is as follows: KAGVTQTPRYLIKTRGQQVTLSCSPISGHRSVSWYQQTPGQGLQFLFEYFSETQRNKGNFPGRFSGRQFSNSRSEMNVSTLELGDSALYLCASSHYDRAYEQYFGPGTRLTVT.

CDR3 coding DNA: TGTGCCAGCAGCCCTCCCGGGACTAGCGGGACCGCGGAGACCCAGTACTTC. It translates to CASSPPGTSGTAETQYF. The chain employs TRBV5-4 and TRBJ2-5; 13 bases agree with TRBD2. The germline V gene encodes CDR1 SGHNT and CDR2 YYREEE (reference sequence). The CDR3 covers 17 residues. V trimming: 4 bases; J trimming: 5 bases; junction bases outside the gene matches: 11. Looking up the rest from reference TRBV5-4 and TRBJ2-5 gives the full variable domain: ETGVTQSPTHLIKTRGQQVTLRCSSQSGHNTVSWYQQALGQGPQFIFQYYREEENGRGNFPPRFSGLQFPNYSSELNVNALELDDSALYLCASSPPGTSGTAETQYFGPGTRLLVL.

V usage is TRBV29-1 and J usage is TRBJ1-2; the D is unclear. Germline assignment: CDR1 SQVTM and CDR2 ANQGSEA. The CDR3 totals 13 residues. V was cut by 4 bases and J by 2 bases, with 11 bases left in between. CDR3 loop: CSVGRGINYGYTF. The CDR3 DNA is TGCAGCGTTGGGCGGGGAATAAACTATGGCTACACCTTC. The whole variable domain, remainder taken from reference TRBV29-1 and TRBJ1-2, is SAVISQKPSRDICQRGTSLTIQCQVDSQVTMMFWYRQQPGQSLTLIATANQGSEATYESGFVIDKFPISRPNLTFSTLTVSNMSPEDSSIYLCSVGRGINYGYTFGSGTRLTVV.

V gene TRBV19 combines with J gene TRBJ2-1, with D possibly being TRBD2 (6 bases). The CDR3 extends over 13 amino acids. V shed 4 bases and J shed 9 bases, with 13 bases lying between them. Germline CDR1 reads LNHDA; CDR2 reads SQIVND (reference sequence). CDR3 coding DNA: TGTGCCAGTAGTACTAAGGGACTGAGTGAGCAGTTCTTC. Translated: CASSTKGLSEQFF. The full variable domain, its missing parts supplied by reference TRBV19 and TRBJ2-1, is DGGITQSPKYLFRKEGQNVTLSCEQNLNHDAMYWYRQDPGQGLRLIYYSQIVNDFQKGDIAEGYSVSREKKESFPLTVTSAQKNPTAFYLCASSTKGLSEQFFGPGTRLTVL.

This sequence joins TRBV19 and TRBJ2-3, with 8 positions matching TRBD2. Germline-derived CDR1 and CDR2 are LNHDA and SQIVND (reference sequence). V trimming: 4 bases; J trimming: 6 bases; junction bases outside the gene matches: 12. This CDR3 is built from 16 residues. CDR3 in DNA: TGTGCCAGTAGTAGGGCGGGCGGGGGGCTTGCGGATACGCAGTATTTT. Translating it yields CASSRAGGGLADTQYF.